Listed below are T cell receptor beta chains from one sample, sequenced in a study of T cells in Graves' hyperthyroidism and ophthalmopathy. TCRdb re-analysed the multiplex PCR reads in MiXCR, keeping a single row per CDR3 protein. Of some 620,000 distinct CDR3 sequences in the sample, 16% are singletons; the top ten hold less than 4.5%. The sequenced sample was blood. These receptors originate from a woman in her twenties or thirties with Graves' hyperthyroidism. Each CDR3 is given with its conserved first and last residue. Fields, in order: D gene, J gene, clone size, V gene, CDR3 length, CDR3 DNA, CDR3 protein. The D gene is left open where the match is weak. Some rows mark clone size as missing; the rest say once, few, many or name a class of expanded clone.

d_call: -; j_call: TRBJ1-2; clone_size: -; v_call: TRBV4-1; cdr3_length: 17; cdr3_nt: TGCGCCAGCAGCCAAGATCCTGGGACCGGGACCCTGGGAGGCTACACCTTC; cdr3_aa: CASSQDPGTGTLGGYTF
d_call: TRBD2; j_call: TRBJ2-3; clone_size: few; v_call: TRBV5-1; cdr3_length: 16; cdr3_nt: TGCGCCAGCAGGATTGGAACTAGCGAAGATACAGATACGCAGTATTTT; cdr3_aa: CASRIGTSEDTDTQYF
d_call: -; j_call: TRBJ2-3; clone_size: many; v_call: TRBV7-2; cdr3_length: 11; cdr3_nt: TGTGCCAGCAGCTTTTTAGATACGCAGTATTTT; cdr3_aa: CASSFLDTQYF
d_call: TRBD2; j_call: TRBJ2-1; clone_size: few; v_call: TRBV12-3/TRBV12-4; cdr3_length: 14; cdr3_nt: TGTGCCAGCAGTTTCGGGACTATTGGGCGGTGGCAGTTCTTC; cdr3_aa: CASSFGTIGRWQFF
d_call: TRBD1; j_call: TRBJ1-5; clone_size: -; v_call: TRBV7-9; cdr3_length: 16; cdr3_nt: TGTGCCAGCAGCCCCGGGACAGGGACTAGCAATCAGCCCCAGCATTTT; cdr3_aa: CASSPGTGTSNQPQHF
d_call: -; j_call: TRBJ1-1; clone_size: few; v_call: TRBV30; cdr3_length: 14; cdr3_nt: TGTGCCTGGAGTGTTATTGGGGGGGCACCAGAAGCTTTCTTT; cdr3_aa: CAWSVIGGAPEAFF
d_call: -; j_call: TRBJ2-1; clone_size: many; v_call: TRBV7-8; cdr3_length: 17; cdr3_nt: TGTGCCAGCAGGGCGCAGGGGTCTAGCGGCGTCTACAATGAGCAGTTCTTC; cdr3_aa: CASRAQGSSGVYNEQFF
d_call: TRBD1; j_call: TRBJ1-4; clone_size: -; v_call: TRBV29-1; cdr3_length: 14; cdr3_nt: TGCAGCGTTGAAGAAGGCAGGGGGCGTGAAAAACTGTTTTTT; cdr3_aa: CSVEEGRGREKLFF
d_call: TRBD2; j_call: TRBJ2-7; clone_size: few; v_call: TRBV4-3; cdr3_length: 15; cdr3_nt: TGCGCCAGCAGCCAGGGGACTAGCGGGAGGTACGAGCAGTACTTC; cdr3_aa: CASSQGTSGRYEQYF
d_call: -; j_call: TRBJ2-5; clone_size: many; v_call: TRBV25-1; cdr3_length: 14; cdr3_nt: TGTGCCAGCAGTGAATCTGACGGACAAGAGACCCAGTACTTC; cdr3_aa: CASSESDGQETQYF
d_call: TRBD2; j_call: TRBJ2-5; clone_size: few; v_call: TRBV30; cdr3_length: 14; cdr3_nt: TGTGCCTGGAGTGGGACTAGCGGGAGTAAGACCCAGTACTTC; cdr3_aa: CAWSGTSGSKTQYF
d_call: -; j_call: TRBJ1-4; clone_size: once; v_call: TRBV6-2/TRBV6-3; cdr3_length: 13; cdr3_nt: TGTGCCAGCAGTTACACAGGGACTGAAAAACTGTTTTTT; cdr3_aa: CASSYTGTEKLFF
d_call: TRBD1; j_call: TRBJ2-7; clone_size: -; v_call: TRBV5-6; cdr3_length: 14; cdr3_nt: TGTGCCAGCAGCACCGGGGACAGGGTATACGAGCAGTACTTC; cdr3_aa: CASSTGDRVYEQYF
d_call: -; j_call: TRBJ2-1; clone_size: many; v_call: TRBV5-1; cdr3_length: 11; cdr3_nt: TGCGCCAGCAGCTTAAGTAGTGAGCAGTTCTTC; cdr3_aa: CASSLSSEQFF
d_call: -; j_call: TRBJ1-2; clone_size: few; v_call: TRBV13; cdr3_length: 18; cdr3_nt: TGTGCCAGCAGCTTACGGGACTTACCGGGACGGAAAAACTATGGCTACACCTTC; cdr3_aa: CASSLRDLPGRKNYGYTF
d_call: -; j_call: TRBJ1-5; clone_size: many; v_call: TRBV6-1; cdr3_length: 17; cdr3_nt: TGTGCCAGCAGTGGGTACGCAGGGTACGGAAGCAATCAGCCCCAGCATTTT; cdr3_aa: CASSGYAGYGSNQPQHF
d_call: TRBD1; j_call: TRBJ1-2; clone_size: -; v_call: TRBV7-2; cdr3_length: 14; cdr3_nt: TGTGCCAGCAGCATACAGGGGTCTACTTATGGCTACACCTTC; cdr3_aa: CASSIQGSTYGYTF
d_call: TRBD1; j_call: TRBJ1-1; clone_size: many; v_call: TRBV30; cdr3_length: 12; cdr3_nt: TGTGCCTGGGGGACAGGGGGCACTGAAGCTTTCTTT; cdr3_aa: CAWGTGGTEAFF
d_call: -; j_call: TRBJ2-7; clone_size: many; v_call: TRBV9; cdr3_length: 14; cdr3_nt: TGTGCCAGCAGCGGAGGCGACCATGCCTACGAGCAGTACTTC; cdr3_aa: CASSGGDHAYEQYF
d_call: TRBD1; j_call: TRBJ2-1; clone_size: -; v_call: TRBV20-1; cdr3_length: 15; cdr3_nt: TGCAGTGCTCCGAACAGGGGCCCTCCCTACAATGAGCAGTTCTTC; cdr3_aa: CSAPNRGPPYNEQFF
d_call: TRBD1; j_call: TRBJ1-2; clone_size: many; v_call: TRBV6-1; cdr3_length: 15; cdr3_nt: TGTGCCAGCAGGATGACAGGGGGCAAAGACTATGGCTACACCTTC; cdr3_aa: CASRMTGGKDYGYTF
d_call: TRBD1; j_call: TRBJ2-7; clone_size: many; v_call: TRBV15; cdr3_length: 14; cdr3_nt: TGTGCCACCAGCAGTCCGGGACAGATCTACGAGCAGTACTTC; cdr3_aa: CATSSPGQIYEQYF
d_call: TRBD1; j_call: TRBJ2-7; clone_size: -; v_call: TRBV29-1; cdr3_length: 14; cdr3_nt: TGCAGCGTTGAATCGATTGGGGACAGGGTCGAGCAGTACTTC; cdr3_aa: CSVESIGDRVEQYF
d_call: -; j_call: TRBJ2-6; clone_size: few; v_call: TRBV19; cdr3_length: 16; cdr3_nt: TGTGCCAGTACCTCGCTGGGATACTCTGGGGCCAACGTCCTGACTTTC; cdr3_aa: CASTSLGYSGANVLTF